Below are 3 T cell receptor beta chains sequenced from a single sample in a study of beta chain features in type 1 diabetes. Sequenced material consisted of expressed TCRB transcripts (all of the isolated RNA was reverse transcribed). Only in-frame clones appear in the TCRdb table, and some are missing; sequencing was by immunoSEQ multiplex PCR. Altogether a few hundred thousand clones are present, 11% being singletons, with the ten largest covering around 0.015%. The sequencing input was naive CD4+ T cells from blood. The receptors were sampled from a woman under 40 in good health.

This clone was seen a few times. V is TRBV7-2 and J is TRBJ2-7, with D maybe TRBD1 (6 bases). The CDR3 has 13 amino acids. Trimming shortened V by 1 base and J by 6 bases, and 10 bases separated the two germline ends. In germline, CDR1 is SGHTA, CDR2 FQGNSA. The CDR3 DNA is TGTGCCAGCAGCTTAGTTCGAGGGGGCGAGCAGTACTTC. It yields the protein CASSLVRGGEQYF.

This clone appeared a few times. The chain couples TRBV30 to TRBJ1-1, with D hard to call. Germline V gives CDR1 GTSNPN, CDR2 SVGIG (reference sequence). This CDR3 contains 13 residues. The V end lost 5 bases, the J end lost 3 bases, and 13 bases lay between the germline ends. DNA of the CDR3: TGTGCCTGGGGTTATGCTTCGGACACTGAAGCTTTCTTT. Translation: CAWGYASDTEAFF.

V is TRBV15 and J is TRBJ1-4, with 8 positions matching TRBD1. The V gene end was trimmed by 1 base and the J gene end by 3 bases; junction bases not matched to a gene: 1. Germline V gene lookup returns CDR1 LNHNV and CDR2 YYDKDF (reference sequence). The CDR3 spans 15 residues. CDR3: CATSRGTGPNEKLFF. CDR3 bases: TGTGCCACCAGCAGAGGGACAGGGCCTAATGAAAAACTGTTTTTT.